One and the same sample provided the 5 T cell receptor beta chains below, sequenced in a study of blood T cells in healthy people across ages. Using a J-beta primer mix together with a sample-barcoded 5' primer, a second PCR was run for roughly 7 to 12 cycles. TCRdb redid the calling of the 5' RACE reads with MiXCR, one entry per CDR3 protein. The sample lists more than 700,000 distinct CDR3 sequences; 40% to 65% were seen once. Sequenced material: blood. The receptors originated from an older man in good health.

The gene calls are TRBV6-5 and TRBJ1-2, with unresolved D. The CDR3 covers 13 residues. Trimming removed 11 bases at V and 4 bases at J, with 17 bases between. Per germline, CDR1 MNHEY and CDR2 SVGAGI. This chain's CDR3 is CAGSAQSGYGYTF. CDR3 in DNA: TGTGCCGGCTCTGCCCAATCGGGCTATGGCTACACCTTC.

This clonotype was seen a handful of times. This chain uses TRBV7-2 with TRBJ2-7, with 7 bases lining up with TRBD2. The J segment lost 4 bases and the V segment lost 2 bases, leaving 5 bases of the junction unmatched. CDR3 size: 14 residues. The germline V gene encodes CDR1 SGHTA and CDR2 FQGNSA. The CDR3 bases are TGTGCCAGCAGCTTACCCGGGGGAGGGTACGAGCAGTACTTC. This encodes CASSLPGGGYEQYF.

The rearrangement links TRBV28 to TRBJ2-1, with D uncertain. The CDR3 loop spans 14 amino acids. Trimming pared 4 bases from V and 0 bases from J, leaving 7 bases between. Germline V gene lookup returns CDR1 MDHEN and CDR2 SYDVKM. Written as DNA, the CDR3 is TGTGCCAGCAGTTCCGTGAGCTCCTACAATGAGCAGTTCTTC. Protein product: CASSSVSSYNEQFF.

The J gene is TRBJ2-1, the V gene TRBV24-1, with D perhaps TRBD1 (5 bases). V lost 5 bases, J lost 3 bases, and 16 bases lay in between. The CDR3 is 16 residues long. Germline CDR1 is KGHDR and CDR2 is SFDVKD. Here the CDR3 reads CATSALGLGHYNEQFF. The CDR3 nucleotides are TGTGCCACCAGTGCCCTGGGCCTGGGGCACTACAATGAGCAGTTCTTC.

The chain links TRBV20-1 to TRBJ1-3; D gene unclear. Trimming pared 2 bases from V and 0 bases from J, leaving 8 bases between. The CDR3 has 14 residues. CDR1 is DFQATT and CDR2 is SNEGSKA in the germline V gene (reference sequence). The DNA for the CDR3 is TGCAGTGCTAGATCCCCGAGCTCTGGAAACACCATATATTTT. It is translated as CSARSPSSGNTIYF.